The subject of this entry is one TCR beta chain. The data stem from a study of PD-L1 blockade in urothelial cancer. Study context: Males with bladder-origin urothelial cancer constituted about 85% of the roughly 30 patients.

Generated by immunoSEQ multiplex PCR, the TCRdb table keeps only in-frame clones and is missing some. The top ten clones hold 1.9% of a sample with tens of thousands of clones, 70% to 90% of them seen once. Time point meaning: peripheral blood 6 weeks after treatment start. Germline loops: CDR1 SEHNR, CDR2 FQNEAQ (reference sequence). CDR3 length: 15 residues. J gave up 3 bases and V 5 bases, and 6 bases lay outside the gene matches. The chain joins TRBV7-9 to TRBJ2-1; 8 bases agree with TRBD1. The clonotype was recovered from a man between 50 and 59 years old with urothelial cancer. Sequencing used PBMCs, obtained around atezolizumab (anti-PD-L1) treatment. The CDR3 spells CASSPRQGSYNEQFF. In DNA form, the CDR3 reads TGTGCCAGCAGCCCAAGACAGGGGAGCTACAATGAGCAGTTCTTC.